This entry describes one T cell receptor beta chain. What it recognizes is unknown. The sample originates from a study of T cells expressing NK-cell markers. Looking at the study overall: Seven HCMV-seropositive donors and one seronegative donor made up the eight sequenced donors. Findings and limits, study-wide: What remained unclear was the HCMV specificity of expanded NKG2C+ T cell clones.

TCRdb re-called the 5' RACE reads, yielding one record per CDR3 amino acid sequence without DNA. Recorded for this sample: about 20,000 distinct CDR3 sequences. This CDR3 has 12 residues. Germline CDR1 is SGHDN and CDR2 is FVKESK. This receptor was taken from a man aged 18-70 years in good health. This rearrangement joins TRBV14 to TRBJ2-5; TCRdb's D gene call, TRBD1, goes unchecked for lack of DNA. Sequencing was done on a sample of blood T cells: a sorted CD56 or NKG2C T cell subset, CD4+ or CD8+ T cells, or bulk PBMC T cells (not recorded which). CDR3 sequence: CASSQQGETQYF.